The entry below describes one TCR beta chain. Its specificity is not known. As the sequencing template, cDNA was produced by extracting RNA and reverse transcribing it. Assay used: immunoSEQ multiplex PCR; TCRdb lists only in-frame clones, some missing. In the table there are roughly 3,200 clones, 65% to 80% of which are singletons. Treatment reported: oral pan-JAK inhibitor, 5-10 mg twice daily. Individuals with alopecia areata gave both lesional scalp punch biopsies and peripheral blood for collection. Germline CDR1 reads SGDLS; CDR2 reads YYNGEE. There are 15 residues in the CDR3. These data are taken from a study of CD8+ T cells in alopecia areata. Study results and caveats: During tofacitinib treatment, many expanded lesional clones remained in scalp and blood.

The TCR comes from a human donor with alopecia areata. This material consisted of skin, taken at week 24, from a patient treated with tofacitinib. This sequence joins TRBV9 and TRBJ2-5, with 15 bases aligning to TRBD2. The DNA end is a closer match to TRBJ2-7, so the J assignment may be wrong. The CDR3 DNA follows: TGTGCCAGCAGCGCCGGACTAGCGGGGGGGAACGAGCAGTACTTC. This sequence encodes CASSAGLAGGNEQYF.